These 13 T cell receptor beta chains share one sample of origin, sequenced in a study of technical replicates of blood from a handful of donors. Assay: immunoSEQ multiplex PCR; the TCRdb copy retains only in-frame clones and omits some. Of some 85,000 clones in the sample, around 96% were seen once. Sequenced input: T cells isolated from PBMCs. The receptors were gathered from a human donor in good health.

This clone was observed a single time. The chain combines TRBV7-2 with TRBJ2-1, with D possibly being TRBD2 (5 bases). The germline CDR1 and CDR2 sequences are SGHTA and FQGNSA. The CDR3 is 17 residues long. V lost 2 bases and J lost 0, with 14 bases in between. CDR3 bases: TGTGCCAGCAGCTTAAACGGAGGACGGAGCTCCTACAATGAGCAGTTCTTC. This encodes CASSLNGGRSSYNEQFF.

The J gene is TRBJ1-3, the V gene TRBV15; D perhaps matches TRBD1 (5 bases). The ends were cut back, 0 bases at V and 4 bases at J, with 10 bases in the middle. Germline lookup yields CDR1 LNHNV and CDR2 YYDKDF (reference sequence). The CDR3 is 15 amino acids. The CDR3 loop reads CATSRDRAPGNTIYF. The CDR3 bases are TGTGCCACCAGCAGAGACAGGGCACCAGGAAACACCATATATTTT.

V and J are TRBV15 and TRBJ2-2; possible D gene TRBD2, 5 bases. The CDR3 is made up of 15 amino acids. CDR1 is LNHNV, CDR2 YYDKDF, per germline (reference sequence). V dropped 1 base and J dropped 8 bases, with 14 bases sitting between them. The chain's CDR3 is CATSRASSRPGELFF. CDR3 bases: TGTGCCACCAGCAGAGCCTCTAGCAGGCCTGGGGAGCTGTTTTTT.

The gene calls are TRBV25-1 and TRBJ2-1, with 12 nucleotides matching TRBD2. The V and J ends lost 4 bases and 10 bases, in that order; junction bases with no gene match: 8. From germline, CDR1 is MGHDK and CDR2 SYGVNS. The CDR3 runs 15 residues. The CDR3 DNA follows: TGTGCCAGCAGTGCGGGGACTAGCGGGTCTAGGGAGCAGTTCTTC. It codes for CASSAGTSGSREQFF.

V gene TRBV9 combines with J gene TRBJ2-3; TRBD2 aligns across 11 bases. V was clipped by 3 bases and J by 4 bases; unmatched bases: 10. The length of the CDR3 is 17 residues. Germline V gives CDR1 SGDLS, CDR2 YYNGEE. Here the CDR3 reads CASSAGSSGRISDTQYF. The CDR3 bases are TGTGCCAGCAGCGCAGGGTCTAGCGGGAGGATCTCAGATACGCAGTATTTT.

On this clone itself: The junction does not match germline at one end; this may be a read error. The CDR3 loop reads CASSPSAYYNEQFF. The CDR3 coding sequence is TGTGCTAGCAGCCCCAGCGCCTACTACAATGAGCAGTTCTTC. V and J are TRBV7-7 and TRBJ2-1, with D uncertain. Germline CDR1 is SSHAT and CDR2 is FNYEAQ (reference sequence). The CDR3 totals 14 residues.

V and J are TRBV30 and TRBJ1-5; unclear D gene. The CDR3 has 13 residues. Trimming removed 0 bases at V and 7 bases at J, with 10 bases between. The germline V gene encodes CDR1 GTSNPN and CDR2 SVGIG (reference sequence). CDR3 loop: CAWSVSPEQPQHF. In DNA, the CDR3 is TGTGCCTGGAGTGTATCCCCGGAGCAGCCCCAGCATTTT.

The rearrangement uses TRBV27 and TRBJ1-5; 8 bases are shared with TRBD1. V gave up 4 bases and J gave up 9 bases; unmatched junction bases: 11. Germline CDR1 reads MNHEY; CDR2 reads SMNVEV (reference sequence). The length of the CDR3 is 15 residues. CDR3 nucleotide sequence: TGTGCCAGCAGTTACACAGGGGGTGAGGGGAGGCCCCAGCATTTT. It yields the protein CASSYTGGEGRPQHF.

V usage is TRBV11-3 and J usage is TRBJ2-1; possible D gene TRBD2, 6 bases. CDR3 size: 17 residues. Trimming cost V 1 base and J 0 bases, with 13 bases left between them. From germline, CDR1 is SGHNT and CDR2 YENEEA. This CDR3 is CASSLGWAGYSYNEQFF. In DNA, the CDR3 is TGTGCCAGCAGCTTAGGGTGGGCGGGATACTCCTACAATGAGCAGTTCTTC.

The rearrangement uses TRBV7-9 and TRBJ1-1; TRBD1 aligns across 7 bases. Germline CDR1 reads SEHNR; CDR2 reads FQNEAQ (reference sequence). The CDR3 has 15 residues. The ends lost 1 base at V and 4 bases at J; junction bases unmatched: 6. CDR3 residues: CASSLVRGLGTEAFF. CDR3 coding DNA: TGTGCCAGCAGCTTAGTAAGGGGGCTAGGCACTGAAGCTTTCTTT. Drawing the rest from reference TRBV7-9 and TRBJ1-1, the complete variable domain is DTGVSQNPRHKITKRGQNVTFRCDPISEHNRLYWYRQTLGQGPEFLTYFQNEAQLEKSRLLSDRFSAERPKGSFSTLEIQRTEQGDSAMYLCASSLVRGLGTEAFFGQGTRLTVV.

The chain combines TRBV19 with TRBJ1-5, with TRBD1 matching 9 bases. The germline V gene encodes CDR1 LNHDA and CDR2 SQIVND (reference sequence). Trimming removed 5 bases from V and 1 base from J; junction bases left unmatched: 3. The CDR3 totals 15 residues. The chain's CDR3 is CASSGTGRSNQPQHF. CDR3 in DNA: TGTGCCAGTAGTGGGACAGGGAGAAGCAATCAGCCCCAGCATTTT.

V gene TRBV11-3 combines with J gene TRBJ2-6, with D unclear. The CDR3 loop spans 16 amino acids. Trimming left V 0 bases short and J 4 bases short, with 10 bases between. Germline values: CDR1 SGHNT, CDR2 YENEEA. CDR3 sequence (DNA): TGTGCCAGCAGCTTAGACAGTTACCCAGGGGCCAACGTCCTGACTTTC. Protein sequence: CASSLDSYPGANVLTF.

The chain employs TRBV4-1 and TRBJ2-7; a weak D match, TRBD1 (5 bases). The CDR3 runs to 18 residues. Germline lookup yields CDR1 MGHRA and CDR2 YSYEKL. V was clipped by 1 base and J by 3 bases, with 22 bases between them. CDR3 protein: CASSQGEAGLALSYEQYF. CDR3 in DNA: TGCGCCAGCAGCCAAGGAGAGGCAGGGCTGGCCCTCAGCTACGAGCAGTACTTC.